Below are 27 T cell receptor beta chains sequenced from a single sample in a study of CD8+CD57+ T cells in acquired aplastic anemia. TCR beta VDJ and CDR3 were profiled, and genomic DNA was the template. From the reads, TCRdb called clonotypes with MiXCR, one entry per CDR3 protein. Of some 170,000 distinct CDR3 sequences listed, roughly 43% are singletons. It was patients with CD8+CD57+ cell expansion by flow cytometry who were chosen for sequencing. Sequencing was carried out using sorted CD4+, CD8+, or CD8+CD57+ T cells (not recorded which) from PBMCs. The source of these receptors is a human donor with aplastic anemia.

This clonotype was observed many times. This chain connects TRBV11-2 to TRBJ2-7; TRBD1 matches at 7 bases. Germline V CDR1 and CDR2: SGHAT, FQNNGV. V lost 1 base, J lost 3 bases, and 6 bases stayed unmatched. This CDR3 is built from 15 residues. The CDR3 nucleotides are TGTGCCAGCAGCTTAGCACAGGGGACCAACTACGAGCAGTACTTC. It encodes CASSLAQGTNYEQYF. The full variable domain, its missing parts supplied by reference TRBV11-2 and TRBJ2-7, is EAGVAQSPRYKIIEKRQSVAFWCNPISGHATLYWYQQILGQGPKLLIQFQNNGVVDDSQLPKDRFSAERLKGVDSTLKIQPAKLEDSAVYLCASSLAQGTNYEQYFGPGTRLTVT.

This clonotype was seen ten or more times. V is TRBV5-1 and J is TRBJ2-2, with TRBD1 identical over 9 bases. CDR1 is SGHRS and CDR2 is YFSETQ in the germline V gene. The length of the CDR3 is 16 residues. The V gene end was trimmed by 1 base and the J gene end by 5 bases; junction bases not matched to a gene: 6. The CDR3 DNA sequence: TGCGCCAGCAGCTTGAAGACAGGGGGTAATACCGGGGAGCTGTTTTTT. This translates into CASSLKTGGNTGELFF.

This clonotype was detected many times. The genes are TRBV20-1 and TRBJ2-7; D possibly corresponds to TRBD1 (5 bases). The CDR3 has 13 amino acids. The V gene's germline CDR1 is DFQATT and CDR2 SNEGSKA (reference sequence). Trimming stripped 7 bases from V and 2 bases from J, with 15 bases between. CDR3 region: CSVRKGPPYEQYF. The CDR3 nucleotides read TGCAGTGTGCGCAAGGGGCCCCCCTACGAGCAGTACTTC.

A remark on this clonotype: A read error may produce the germline difference seen at one junction end. The chain couples TRBV2 to TRBJ1-5; TRBD1 aligns across 8 bases. There are 14 residues in the CDR3. Germline values: CDR1 SNHLY, CDR2 FYNNEI. The CDR3 region has the DNA TGTGCCAGCAGGGACAGGGTACGCAATGAGCCCCAGCATTTT. Protein product: CASRDRVRNEPQHF.

In its sample, this clonotype was seen many times. The chain recombines TRBV4-1 with TRBJ1-6; TRBD1 matches 7 bases. Germline V CDR1 and CDR2: MGHRA, YSYEKL. V shed 1 base and J 2 bases; nucleotides not matched to a gene: 8. The CDR3 sequence is 18 residues long. Written as DNA, the CDR3 is TGCGCCAGCAGCCAAGTTGGGACAGTGCTTACCTATAATTCACCCCTCCACTTT. Translating it yields CASSQVGTVLTYNSPLHF.

The V call is TRBV15, the J call TRBJ2-1; 8 nucleotides match TRBD1. This CDR3 region has 17 residues. Trimming took 3 bases from V and 12 from J; bases not matched to a gene: 19. Germline CDR1 reads LNHNV; CDR2 reads YYDKDF (reference sequence). The CDR3 here is CATSRDTGTGYPRPQFF. The DNA of the CDR3 is TGTGCCACCAGCAGGGACACCGGGACAGGTTACCCTCGTCCGCAGTTCTTC.

This clonotype occurred many times. V gene TRBV6-5 combines with J gene TRBJ2-3; D perhaps matches TRBD2 (5 bases). CDR3 length: 13 amino acids. V lost 2 bases, J lost 4 bases, and 7 bases lay in between. Looked up from germline, CDR1 is MNHEY and CDR2 is SVGAGI. This CDR3 is CASSYASSDTQYF. The CDR3 coding sequence is TGTGCCAGCAGTTACGCTAGCTCAGATACGCAGTATTTT.

The chain employs TRBV19 and TRBJ2-1; 10 bases line up with TRBD2. V was pared by 5 bases and J by 7 bases, with 5 bases of the junction left unmatched. Germline V gene lookup returns CDR1 LNHDA and CDR2 SQIVND (reference sequence). The CDR3 is made up of 14 amino acids. CDR3: CASSPRGLANEQFF. CDR3 bases: TGTGCCAGTAGTCCCCGGGGACTAGCGAATGAGCAGTTCTTC.

The CDR3 DNA reads as TGTGCCAGCAGCCCGGGTCGTGGCAGAACGAACACTGAAGCTTTCTTT. Encoded protein: CASSPGRGRTNTEAFF. The chain is built from TRBV3-1 and TRBJ1-1; D remains unclear. Per germline, CDR1 LGHDT and CDR2 YNNKEL (reference sequence). This CDR3 has 16 residues. Trimming left V 4 bases short and J 1 base short, with 16 bases between.

The rearrangement uses TRBV24-1 and TRBJ1-2; 7 nucleotides align to TRBD1. The CDR3 spans 16 residues. V lost 4 bases to trimming and J lost 3 bases; unmatched junction nucleotides: 10. Per the germline V gene, CDR1 is KGHDR and CDR2 is SFDVKD. This CDR3 reads CATSDRPGDRDYGYTF. As DNA, the CDR3 is TGTGCCACCAGTGACCGCCCAGGGGACAGAGACTATGGCTACACCTTC.

This clonotype has at least ten counts. The chain is built from TRBV7-3 and TRBJ1-5; tentatively, D is TRBD1 (6 bases). Trimming stripped 5 bases from V and 5 bases from J, with 16 bases between. This CDR3 has 15 amino acids. Per germline, CDR1 SGHTA and CDR2 FQGTGA. CDR3 sequence: CASSPGPKGDQPQHF. CDR3 nucleotides: TGTGCCAGCAGCCCCGGCCCCAAGGGGGATCAGCCCCAGCATTTT.

This clonotype has a single count. This chain joins TRBV29-1 and TRBJ2-3, with D maybe TRBD2 (6 bases). This CDR3 is 14 amino acids long. V dropped 6 bases and J dropped 3 bases, with 16 bases sitting between them. Germline assignment: CDR1 SQVTM and CDR2 ANQGSEA. CDR3 in DNA: TGCAGCGTCGCCCTGGGACTGAGAACAGATACGCAGTATTTT. It specifies CSVALGLRTDTQYF.

The chain links TRBV10-3 to TRBJ1-6; D unclear. The CDR3 totals 12 residues. V was cut by 6 bases and J by 7 bases, with 7 bases left in between. Germline CDR1 is ENHRY and CDR2 is SYGVKD. The CDR3 nucleotides are TGTGCCATCAGGGCGTCAAATTCACCCCTCCACTTT. Protein product: CAIRASNSPLHF.

A word on this clonotype: With a much larger clone just one base away, this may be a read error. As DNA, the CDR3 is TGTGCCAGCAGCCAGCGGGGCGGGGGAGAAAAACTGCTTTTT. This sequence encodes CASSQRGGGEKLLF. The gene calls are TRBV5-6 and TRBJ1-4, with a weak D call TRBD1 (5 bases). The CDR3 contains 14 residues. The V gene's germline CDR1 is SGHDT and CDR2 YYEEEE.

With respect to this clonotype: This may come from a read error, since a much larger clone is one base off. J is TRBJ1-1 and V is TRBV5-4; D remains unclear. The CDR3 is made up of 13 amino acids. Trimming stripped 4 bases from V and 1 base from J, with 8 bases between. Germline lookup yields CDR1 SGHNT and CDR2 YYREEE (reference sequence). The CDR3: CASSGMWNTEAFF. CDR3 sequence (DNA): TGTGCCAGCAGCGGGATGTGGAACACTGAAGCTTTCTTT.

This clonotype was counted at least ten times. Since a much larger clone is just one base distant, this may be a read error. This chain uses TRBV10-3 with TRBJ1-2; D is possibly TRBD1 (5 bases). With 4 bases removed from V and 2 bases from J, the gap between germline ends came to 20 bases. Germline lookup yields CDR1 ENHRY and CDR2 SYGVKD. CDR3 length equals 17 residues. The CDR3 is CAISGSMFPRTNYGYTF. The CDR3 DNA reads TGTGCCATCAGTGGGTCGATGTTTCCCCGGACAAACTATGGCTACACCTTC.

The chain joins TRBV9 to TRBJ2-7, with no clear D. CDR3 size: 13 residues. V was clipped by 4 bases and J by 0 bases, with 8 bases between them. CDR1 is SGDLS and CDR2 is YYNGEE in the germline V gene. Written as DNA, the CDR3 is TGTGCCAGCAGCCGCGACATCTCCTACGAGCAGTACTTC. As protein: CASSRDISYEQYF. The variable domain in full, with the rest retrieved from reference TRBV9 and TRBJ2-7, is DSGVTQTPKHLITATGQRVTLRCSPRSGDLSVYWYQQSLDQGLQFLIQYYNGEERAKGNILERFSAQQFPDLHSELNLSSLELGDSALYFCASSRDISYEQYFGPGTRLTVT.

This clonotype was recorded at least ten times. The J gene is TRBJ2-3, the V gene TRBV4-2; possible D gene TRBD2, 5 bases. CDR1 is LGHNA, CDR2 YNFKEQ, per germline. The CDR3 is 15 amino acids. V was trimmed by 3 bases and J by 1 base, leaving 11 bases between them. This CDR3 reads CASSQSGTRTDTQYF. The CDR3 DNA sequence: TGTGCCAGCAGCCAGAGCGGTACCCGCACAGATACGCAGTATTTT.

This clonotype was observed at least ten times. The chain combines TRBV10-3 with TRBJ2-6; TRBD1 is a possible D gene (6 bases). From germline, CDR1 is ENHRY and CDR2 SYGVKD. With 10 bases removed from V and 0 bases from J, the gap between germline ends came to 19 bases. This CDR3 is 17 amino acids long. CDR3 DNA: TGTGCCACCAGGGGTAGGACTCACCACTCTGGGGCCAACGTCCTGACTTTC. Translating gives CATRGRTHHSGANVLTF.

This clonotype was picked up many times. J is TRBJ1-2 and V is TRBV4-3, with unresolved D. The CDR3 runs 11 residues. Germline CDR1 is LGHNA and CDR2 is YSLEER. Trimming shortened V by 5 bases and J by 3 bases, and 4 bases separated the two germline ends. CDR3 protein: CASSSHYGYTF. CDR3 DNA sequence: TGCGCCAGCAGCTCACACTATGGCTACACCTTC.

The chain uses TRBV7-6 and TRBJ1-2; perhaps TRBD1 as D (5 bases). V lost 5 bases and J lost 7, with 14 bases in between. The CDR3 runs to 13 residues. CDR1 is SGHVS and CDR2 is FNYEAQ in the germline V gene. As DNA, the CDR3 is TGTGCCAGCAGCCTAGTCTCGACAGCTGGCTACACCTTC. This translates into CASSLVSTAGYTF.

The chain employs TRBV14 and TRBJ2-7, with unresolved D. The CDR3 length is 14 residues. Trimming took off 0 bases at V and 6 bases at J, with 12 bases between the two ends. Germline loops: CDR1 SGHDN, CDR2 FVKESK. In nucleotides, the CDR3 is TGTGCCAGCAGCCAAGACTGGTCTGCAGGCGAGCAGTACTTC. Amino acids: CASSQDWSAGEQYF. The full variable domain, completed using reference TRBV14 and TRBJ2-7, is EAGVTQFPSHSVIEKGQTVTLRCDPISGHDNLYWYRRVMGKEIKFLLHFVKESKQDESGMPNNRFLAERTGGTYSTLKVQPAELEDSGVYFCASSQDWSAGEQYFGPGTRLTVT.

The rearrangement links TRBV20-1 to TRBJ1-5; weak D call: TRBD1 (5 bases). V was cut by 3 bases and J by 2 bases, with 11 bases left in between. This CDR3 spans 14 amino acids. CDR1 DFQATT and CDR2 SNEGSKA come from the germline V gene (reference sequence). The CDR3 DNA reads TGCAGTGCTAGTCCAGACAGTCGCAATCAGCCCCAGCATTTT. Protein product: CSASPDSRNQPQHF.

The sample holds many counts of this clonotype. The chain has TRBV7-6 and TRBJ2-1; 7 nucleotides match TRBD1. The V gene's germline CDR1 is SGHVS and CDR2 FNYEAQ. With V trimmed by 5 bases and J by 5 bases, 9 bases remained unmatched. The CDR3 spans 15 residues. The CDR3 nucleotides are TGTGCCAGCAGCCCATACGGGACAGTCAACAATGAGCAGTTCTTC. Protein: CASSPYGTVNNEQFF.

This clonotype was observed many times. The chain recombines TRBV3-1 with TRBJ2-7; a weak D match, TRBD1 (6 bases). This CDR3 comprises 16 residues. V lost 4 bases, J lost 7 bases, and 23 bases lay in between. CDR1 is LGHDT, CDR2 YNNKEL, per germline (reference sequence). The CDR3 loop is CASSPTSSAGAREQYF. The CDR3, as DNA: TGTGCCAGCAGCCCCACTTCGAGCGCAGGGGCGCGAGAGCAGTACTTC.

This chain links TRBV9 with TRBJ2-7; TRBD2 matches at 7 bases. This CDR3 spans 13 amino acids. The ends lost 4 bases at V and 6 bases at J; junction bases unmatched: 7. Looked up from germline, CDR1 is SGDLS and CDR2 is YYNGEE. CDR3 protein: CASSSWEGSEQYF. In DNA, the CDR3 is TGTGCCAGCAGCTCATGGGAGGGATCCGAGCAGTACTTC.

This clonotype has just a few counts. This chain connects TRBV24-1 to TRBJ2-1; a weak D match, TRBD1 (5 bases). The CDR3 sequence is 14 residues long. Between the trimmed V and J ends, which lost 7 bases and 6 bases, there was a span of 15 bases. Germline assignment: CDR1 KGHDR and CDR2 SFDVKD. The DNA of the CDR3 is TGTGCCACCAGCAAGACAGCTAATGGCAATGAGCAGTTCTTC. Translation: CATSKTANGNEQFF.